The clone carrying this T cell receptor beta chain was seen a single time. Its target is unknown. The data derive from a study of T cell responses to AZD1222 COVID-19 vaccine. General observations from the study: Clonal diversity was possibly underestimated; the donors were predominantly white British and more often female.

The analysis combined second doses at about 4 or about 12 weeks. Only in-frame clones appear in the TCRdb table, and some are missing; sequencing was by immunoSEQ multiplex PCR. The sample includes 120,000 to 150,000 clones, around 90% seen only once; the top ten take 3% to 4%. After removal of 0 bases from V and 0 bases from J, the junction contained 5 bases not matched to a gene. CDR3 length: 17 residues. Per the germline V gene, CDR1 is SGHRS and CDR2 is YFSETQ. The receptor comes from an adult who received the AZD1222 COVID-19 vaccine. The sample was peripheral blood, taken 28 days after the second AZD1222 dose. The chain links TRBV5-1 to TRBJ2-1; 8 positions agree with TRBD1. The CDR3 region has the DNA TGCGCCAGCAGCTTGGGACCAGGGGGCTTCTCCTACAATGAGCAGTTCTTC. Amino acids: CASSLGPGGFSYNEQFF.